The present T cell receptor (beta chain) was sequenced within a study of T cell repertoires in cytomegalovirus infection. In the study overall: Public TCR beta signatures marked donors with CMV infection and the matching HLA.

As regards this clonotype: Its target is unknown.

Findings and caveats of the study: The ex vivo response showed dominance by HLA-C-restricted CMV-specific TCR beta clonotypes.

A single record per CDR3 protein comes from TCRdb applying MiXCR to the reads. The sample includes about 180,000 distinct CDR3 sequences, about 15% of them seen just once. Germline V gene lookup returns CDR1 SGHRS and CDR2 YFSETQ. This CDR3 is 14 amino acids long. The V and J ends lost 0 bases and 8 bases respectively, with 14 bases between them. Sequenced material: PBMCs. The sequence was collected from a human donor in good health (CMV status not recorded). Some clones in this sample may be carry-over from other donors' samples. The rearrangement uses TRBV5-1 and TRBJ1-2, with D maybe TRBD1 (6 bases). The CDR3 DNA follows: TGCGCCAGCAGCTTGGCACAGGGCGAGGACGGCTACACCTTC. This translates into CASSLAQGEDGYTF.